This TCR beta chain is from a study of cytotoxic CD8 clonotypes in ibrutinib-treated CLL. Study-wide context: The subjects consisted of about a dozen relapsed/refractory and roughly 15 treatment-naive individuals, with approximately 18 IGHV unmutated. The response samples were taken once patients had been treated for a median of approximately twelve months, range 6 to 36. Study conclusions and caveats: The study found public clonotypes uncommon, contracting or stable on treatment.

The V segment lost 4 bases and the J segment 0 bases; nucleotides outside the gene matches: 7. Per the germline V gene, CDR1 is SEHNR and CDR2 is FQNEAQ (reference sequence). The CDR3 is 17 residues long. Frozen PBMC stocks contributed approximately 2.1 micrograms of genomic DNA to the TCR beta libraries. Method: immunoSEQ multiplex PCR; TCRdb's copy keeps in-frame clones and lacks some. The data hold 110,000 to 150,000 clones, with around 93% observed a single time. As regards this clone: Antigen unknown.

The chain recombines TRBV7-9 with TRBJ2-5, with TRBD2 matching over 11 bases. This receptor was obtained from a human donor with chronic lymphocytic leukemia. The source material was PBMCs, sampled after 12 months of ibrutinib treatment. The CDR3 DNA sequence: TGTGCCAGCAGCTCAGGGACTAGCGGCCTGAACCAAGAGACCCAGTACTTC. This translates into CASSSGTSGLNQETQYF.